The T cell receptor beta chain described here comes from a study of T cells expressing NK-cell markers. About the research overall: HCMV serostatus: seven of eight sequenced donors positive, one negative.

The study, taken as a whole, reports: Where several donors were concerned, these clonotypes also led the CD3+CD56-NKG2C+ fraction.

With respect to this clonotype: Its antigen is not known.

It was by 5'RACE template switching with UMIs that TCR beta cDNA was made. TCRdb reprocessed the 5' RACE reads and keeps a single row for each CDR3 protein, giving no DNA. The sample table sets out some 500,000 distinct CDR3 sequences. The receptor was isolated from a woman aged 50 to 65 in good health. Sequenced input: blood T cells: a sorted CD56 or NKG2C T cell subset, CD4+ or CD8+ T cells, or bulk PBMC T cells (not recorded which).

CDR3 amino acids: CASSQYTEKLFF. The genes are TRBV12-3 or TRBV12-4 and TRBJ1-4. This CDR3 region has 12 residues.